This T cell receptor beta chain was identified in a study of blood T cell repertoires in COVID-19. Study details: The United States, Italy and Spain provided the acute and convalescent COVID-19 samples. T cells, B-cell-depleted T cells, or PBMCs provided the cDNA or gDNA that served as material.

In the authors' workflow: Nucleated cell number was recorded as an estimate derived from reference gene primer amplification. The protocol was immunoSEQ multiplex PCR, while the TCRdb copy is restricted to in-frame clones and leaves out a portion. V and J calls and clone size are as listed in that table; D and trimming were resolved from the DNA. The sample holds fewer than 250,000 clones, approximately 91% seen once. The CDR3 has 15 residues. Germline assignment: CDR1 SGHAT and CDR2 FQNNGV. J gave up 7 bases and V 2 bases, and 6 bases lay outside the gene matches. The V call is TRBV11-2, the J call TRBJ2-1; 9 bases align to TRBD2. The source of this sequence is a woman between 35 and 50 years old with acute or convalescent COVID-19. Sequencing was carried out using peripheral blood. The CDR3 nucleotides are TGTGCCAGCAGCTTATACAGCGGGGGGCTTAATGAGCAGTTCTTC. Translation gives CASSLYSGGLNEQFF.